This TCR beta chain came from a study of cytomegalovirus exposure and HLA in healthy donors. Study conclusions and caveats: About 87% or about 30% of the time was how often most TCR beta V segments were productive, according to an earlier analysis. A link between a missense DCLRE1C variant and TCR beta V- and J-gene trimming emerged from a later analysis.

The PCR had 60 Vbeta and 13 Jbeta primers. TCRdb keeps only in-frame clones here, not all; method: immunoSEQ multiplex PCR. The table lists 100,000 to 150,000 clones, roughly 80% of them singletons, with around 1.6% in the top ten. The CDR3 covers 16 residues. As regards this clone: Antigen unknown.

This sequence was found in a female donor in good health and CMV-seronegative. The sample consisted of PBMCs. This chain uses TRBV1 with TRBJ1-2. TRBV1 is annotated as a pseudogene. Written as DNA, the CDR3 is TGCACCAGCAGCCAAGTTATGCGGGCAGCTAACTATGGCTACACCTTC. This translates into CTSSQVMRAANYGYTF.